This T cell receptor beta chain emerged from a study of T cell repertoires in cytomegalovirus infection (dated by TCRdb to between 2019 and 2020). As for the study more broadly: The HLA type of each donor mattered for the analysis, because public TCR beta signatures pointed to carriage of CMV infection along with the matching HLA type.

Many counts were recorded for this clonotype. Its antigen is still unknown. Base qualities are missing; no much larger clone stands one base away. The full study reports these points: In the ex vivo response, HLA-C-restricted CMV-specific TCR beta clonotypes were dominant, and in two of eight donors the single most frequent clonotype came from this HLA-C-restricted group. In both this cohort and an independent roughly 330-donor cohort, the cumulative frequency of public TCR beta family members distinguished carriers of CMV infection plus the relevant HLA type.

Trimming takes 4 bases from V and 2 bases from J, and the germline ends sit 18 bases apart. The CDR3 contains 16 residues, cysteine and phenylalanine counted. The read is trimmed to its CDR3 DNA, 48 bases read in frame from base 1. CDR1 and CDR2 (SEHNR, FQNEAQ) derive from the germline V gene (reference sequence). Instrument used: Illumina HiSeq 1500. TCRdb reprocessed the public reads (quality trimming at Q25 with fastp, clone calling with MiXCR) and kept in-frame beta chains. Each CDR3 protein gets just one entry, which takes the most common genes and DNA from the rows behind it. The sample has roughly 230,000 distinct CDR3 sequences on record, about 23% of them singletons. The ten largest account for 15% to 20% of the sample.

Sequenced material: CD8+ T cells from PBMCs. The chain was built from TRBV7-9 and TRBJ2-7; TRBD1 is a weak D gene call, 5 bases matching. The origin of this receptor is a human donor in good health (CMV status not recorded). Some clones in this sample may be carry-over from other donors' samples. The CDR3 in this case is CASSSRGAGRTYEQYF. The DNA is as follows: TGTGCCAGCAGCTCCCGTGGGGCAGGGCGGACCTACGAGCAGTACTTC.